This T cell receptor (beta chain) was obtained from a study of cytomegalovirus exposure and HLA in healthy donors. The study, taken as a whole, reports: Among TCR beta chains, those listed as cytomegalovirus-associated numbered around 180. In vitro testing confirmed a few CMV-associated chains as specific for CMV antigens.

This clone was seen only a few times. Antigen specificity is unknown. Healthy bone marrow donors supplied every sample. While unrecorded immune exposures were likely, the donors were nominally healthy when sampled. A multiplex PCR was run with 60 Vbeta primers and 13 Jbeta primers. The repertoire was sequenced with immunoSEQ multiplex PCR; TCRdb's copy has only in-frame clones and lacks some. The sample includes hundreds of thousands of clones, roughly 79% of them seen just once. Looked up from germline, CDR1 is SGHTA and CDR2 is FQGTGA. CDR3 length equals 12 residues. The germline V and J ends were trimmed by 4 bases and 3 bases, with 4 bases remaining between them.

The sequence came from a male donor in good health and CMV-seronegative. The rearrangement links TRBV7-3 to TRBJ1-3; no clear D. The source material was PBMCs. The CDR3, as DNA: TGTGCCAGCAGCTCCAATGGAAACACCATATATTTT. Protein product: CASSSNGNTIYF.